This T cell receptor (beta chain) emerged from a study of naive and memory T cell subsets. This clonotype was detected a few times. The antigen remains unidentified. V was shortened by 2 bases and J by 2 bases, with 8 bases between the two germline ends. Per the germline V gene, CDR1 is MNHEY and CDR2 is SVGEGT. CDR3 size: 14 residues. Points from the study as a whole: Naive repertoires, especially CD8, held a few larger clonotypes, possibly memory cells re-expressing CD45RA. Gini index rose across naive, CM, EM and EMRA in CD4 and CD8.

Overnight CMV lysate stimulation of fresh PBMCs defined donor CMV status by CD4+ IFNgamma. Two oligonucleotides, mixed equimolar, formed the beta constant-region primer covering TRBC1 and TRBC2. Four rounds of PCR amplified the ligated cDNA using nested alpha and beta constant-region primers plus SP2. TCRdb used MiXCR to reprocess the UMI-ligation and nested PCR reads, holding one entry per CDR3 protein. The data contain roughly 99,000 distinct CDR3 sequences, 11% of them seen just once; the ten biggest clones take up just over 0.13%. Material: naive CD4+ T cells from blood. This sequence joins TRBV6-2 or TRBV6-3 and TRBJ2-3; D unresolved. The TCR was taken from a human donor in good health. The CDR3 DNA reads TGTGCCAGCAGTTACGGTTTAACCACAGATACGCAGTATTTT. It specifies CASSYGLTTDTQYF.